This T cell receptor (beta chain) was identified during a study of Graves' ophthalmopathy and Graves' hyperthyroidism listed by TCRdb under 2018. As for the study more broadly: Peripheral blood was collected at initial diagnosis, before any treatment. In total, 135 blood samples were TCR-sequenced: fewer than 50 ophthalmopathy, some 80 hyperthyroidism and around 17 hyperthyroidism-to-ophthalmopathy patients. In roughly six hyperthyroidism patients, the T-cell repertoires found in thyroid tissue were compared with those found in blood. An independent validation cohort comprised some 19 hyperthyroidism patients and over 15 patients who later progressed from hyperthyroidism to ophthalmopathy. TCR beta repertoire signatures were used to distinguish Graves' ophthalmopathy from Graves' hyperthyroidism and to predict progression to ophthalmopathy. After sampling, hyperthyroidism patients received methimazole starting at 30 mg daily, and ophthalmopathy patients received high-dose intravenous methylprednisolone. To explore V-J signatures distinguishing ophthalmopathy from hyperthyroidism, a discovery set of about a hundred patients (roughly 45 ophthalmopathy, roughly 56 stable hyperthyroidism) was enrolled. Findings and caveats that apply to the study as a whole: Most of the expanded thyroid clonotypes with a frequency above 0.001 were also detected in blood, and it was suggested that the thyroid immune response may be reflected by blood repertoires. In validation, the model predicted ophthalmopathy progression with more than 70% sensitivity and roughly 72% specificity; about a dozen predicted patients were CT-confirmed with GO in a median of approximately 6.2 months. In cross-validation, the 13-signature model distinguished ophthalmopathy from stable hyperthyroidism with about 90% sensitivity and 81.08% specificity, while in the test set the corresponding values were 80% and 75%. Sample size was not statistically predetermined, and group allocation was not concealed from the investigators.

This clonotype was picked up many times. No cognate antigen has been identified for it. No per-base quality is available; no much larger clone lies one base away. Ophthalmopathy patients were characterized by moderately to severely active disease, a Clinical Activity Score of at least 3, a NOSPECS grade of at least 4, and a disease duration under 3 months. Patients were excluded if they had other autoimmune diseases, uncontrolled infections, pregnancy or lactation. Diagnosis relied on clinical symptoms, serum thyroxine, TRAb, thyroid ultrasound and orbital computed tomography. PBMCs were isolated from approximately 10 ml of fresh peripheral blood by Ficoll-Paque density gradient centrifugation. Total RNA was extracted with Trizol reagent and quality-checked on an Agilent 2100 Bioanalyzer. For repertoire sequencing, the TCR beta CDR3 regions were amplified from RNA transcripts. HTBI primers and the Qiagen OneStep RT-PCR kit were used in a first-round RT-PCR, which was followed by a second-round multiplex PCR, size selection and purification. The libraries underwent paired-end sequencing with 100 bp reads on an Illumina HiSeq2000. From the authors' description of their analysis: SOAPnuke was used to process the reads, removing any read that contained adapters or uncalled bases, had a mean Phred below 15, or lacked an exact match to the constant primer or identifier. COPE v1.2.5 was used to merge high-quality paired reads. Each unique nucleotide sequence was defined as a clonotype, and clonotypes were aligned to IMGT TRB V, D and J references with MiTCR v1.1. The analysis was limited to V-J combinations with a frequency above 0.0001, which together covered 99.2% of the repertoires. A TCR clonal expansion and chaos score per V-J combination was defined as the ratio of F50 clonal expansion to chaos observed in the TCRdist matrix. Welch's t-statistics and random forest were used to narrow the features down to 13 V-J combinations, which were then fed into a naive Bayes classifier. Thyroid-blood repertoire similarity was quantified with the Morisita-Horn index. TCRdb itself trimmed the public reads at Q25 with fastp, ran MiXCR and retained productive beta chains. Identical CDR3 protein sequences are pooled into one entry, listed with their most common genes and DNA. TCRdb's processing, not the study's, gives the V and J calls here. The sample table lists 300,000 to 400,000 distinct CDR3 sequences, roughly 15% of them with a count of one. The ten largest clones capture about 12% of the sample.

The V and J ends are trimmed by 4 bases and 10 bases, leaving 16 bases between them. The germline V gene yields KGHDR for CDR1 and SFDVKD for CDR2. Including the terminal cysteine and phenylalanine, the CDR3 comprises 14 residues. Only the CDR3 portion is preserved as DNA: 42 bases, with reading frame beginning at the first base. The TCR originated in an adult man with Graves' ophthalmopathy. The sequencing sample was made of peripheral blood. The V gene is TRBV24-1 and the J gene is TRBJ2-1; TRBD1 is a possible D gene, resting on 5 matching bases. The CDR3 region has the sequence CATSDPGRVGEQFF. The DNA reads TGTGCCACCAGTGACCCAGGGCGCGTCGGGGAGCAGTTCTTC.